The 2 T cell receptor beta chains below all came from one sample that was sequenced in a study of T cell changes during pregnancy in multiple sclerosis. Some clones are missing from TCRdb's copy, which holds only in-frame ones; the method was immunoSEQ multiplex PCR. This table has about 110,000 clones, about 90% appearing once. Sample: peripheral blood, taken after pregnancy. These receptors were collected from a female donor with multiple sclerosis, enrolled in a pregnancy study.

The chain is built from TRBV2 and TRBJ1-3; TRBD1 agrees at 10 bases. The V and J ends lost 8 bases and 0 bases, in that order; junction bases with no gene match: 10. This CDR3 contains 17 residues. CDR1 and CDR2 from the germline V gene are SNHLY and FYNNEI. The CDR3 sequence: CASATGTGEPSGNTIYF. CDR3 coding DNA: TGTGCCAGCGCTACCGGGACAGGGGAACCCTCTGGAAACACCATATATTTT.

The CDR3 loop reads CASSVGQGVLGGYTF. The CDR3 DNA reads as TGTGCCAGCAGCGTGGGACAGGGGGTCTTGGGAGGCTACACCTTC. This chain uses TRBV9 with TRBJ1-2; 11 bases are shared with TRBD1. Germline assignment: CDR1 SGDLS and CDR2 YYNGEE. The CDR3 runs 15 residues. V was pared by 2 bases and J by 8 bases, with 8 bases of the junction left unmatched.